The clone carrying this TCR beta chain was counted at least ten times. Its antigen remains unknown. This sample is part of a study of read filtering for tumor transcriptome and immune sequencing. Study-wide context: Whole-transcriptome libraries were prepared after DNase treatment. IR-seq gave about 4 to 10.27 million TCR reads per sample; RNA-seq gave about 80 to 1,300.

Findings of the study overall: Correlation between methods rose after single-read clonotypes were removed. The CD138-negative fraction was mixed bone marrow immune cells, not pure T cells.

Molecular barcoded adaptors covering alpha/delta and beta/gamma chains were used on 400 to 450 ng RNA. In TCRdb, the reads were re-called with MiXCR into one record per CDR3 protein. Of roughly 38,000 distinct CDR3 sequences in the sample, roughly 13% are singletons; the top ten hold roughly 30%. Per germline, CDR1 SGHRS and CDR2 YFSETQ. The CDR3 has 15 amino acids. Trimming took off 0 bases at V and 5 bases at J, with 15 bases between the two ends. The J gene is TRBJ2-7, the V gene TRBV5-1; D might be TRBD1 (6 bases). The source is a donor older than 35 with multiple myeloma. Sequencing input: a population of CD138-negative cells sorted from bone marrow. The CDR3 sequence is CASSLVGQGMNEQYF. In nucleotides, the CDR3 is TGCGCCAGCAGCTTGGTCGGGCAGGGGATGAACGAGCAGTACTTC.